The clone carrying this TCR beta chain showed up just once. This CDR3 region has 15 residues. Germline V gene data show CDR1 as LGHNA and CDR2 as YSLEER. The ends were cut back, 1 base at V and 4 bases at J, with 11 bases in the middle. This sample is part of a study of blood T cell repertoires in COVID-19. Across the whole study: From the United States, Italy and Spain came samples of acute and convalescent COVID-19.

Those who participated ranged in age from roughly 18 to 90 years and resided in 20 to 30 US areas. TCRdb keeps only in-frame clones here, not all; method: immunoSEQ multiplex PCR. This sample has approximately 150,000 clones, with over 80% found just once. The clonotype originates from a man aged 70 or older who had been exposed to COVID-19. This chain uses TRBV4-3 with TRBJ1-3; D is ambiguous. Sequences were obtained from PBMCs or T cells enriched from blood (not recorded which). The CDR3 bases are TGCGCCAGCAGCCAAGGTTCAGCGGGCGGAAACACCATATATTTT. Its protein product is CASSQGSAGGNTIYF.